Listed below are T cell receptor beta chains from one sample, sequenced in a study of T cells in Graves' hyperthyroidism and ophthalmopathy. TCRdb itself ran the multiplex PCR reads through MiXCR, one entry per CDR3 protein. The profile covers 450,000 to 700,000 distinct CDR3 sequences, with about 45% appearing a single time and about 20% taken by the ten largest. Source material: peripheral blood or thyroid tissue (not recorded which). The receptors derive from an adult woman with Graves' disease, either hyperthyroidism or ophthalmopathy (not recorded which). The CDR3 runs from the conserved cysteine through the conserved F or W. Each record gives: J gene, D gene, V gene, CDR3 length, clone size, CDR3 DNA, CDR3 protein. D genes are given only for firm matches. Clone size is not always given. Where it is, it says once, few, many or a class for expanded clones.

J: TRBJ1-1; D: -; V: TRBV15; length: 17; size: -; DNA: TGTGCCACCAGCAGCTTGGAAGGGGGGGGAATGAACACTGAAGCTTTCTTT; CDR3: CATSSLEGGGMNTEAFF
J: TRBJ1-1; D: -; V: TRBV5-1; length: 14; size: many; DNA: TGCGCCAGCAGCTTGGGCGTCACCAACACTGAAGCTTTCTTT; CDR3: CASSLGVTNTEAFF
J: TRBJ2-5; D: -; V: TRBV10-1; length: 14; size: many; DNA: TGCGCCAGCAGTGAGGCCAGGGGCCGGGAGACCCAGTACTTC; CDR3: CASSEARGRETQYF
J: TRBJ1-5; D: -; V: TRBV2; length: 14; size: many; DNA: TGTGCCAGCAGATTCGACAGATATGATCAGCCCCAGCATTTT; CDR3: CASRFDRYDQPQHF
J: TRBJ2-5; D: TRBD2; V: TRBV27; length: 15; size: many; DNA: TGTGCCAGCAGCTCGCTAGCGGGAGGCAGAGAGACCCAGTACTTC; CDR3: CASSSLAGGRETQYF
J: TRBJ1-4; D: TRBD1; V: TRBV15; length: 14; size: -; DNA: TGTGCCACCAGCACCCGGGACAGTACTGAAAAACTGTTTTTT; CDR3: CATSTRDSTEKLFF
J: TRBJ2-6; D: -; V: TRBV10-3; length: 8; size: -; DNA: TGTGCCATCAGTGAGTCGGTGTTC; CDR3: CAISESVF
J: TRBJ2-7; D: -; V: TRBV5-1; length: 14; size: -; DNA: TGTGCCAGCAGCCAGAAAGGAAGCTCCTACGAGCAGTACTTC; CDR3: CASSQKGSSYEQYF
J: TRBJ2-7; D: -; V: TRBV7-2; length: 15; size: -; DNA: TGTGCCAGCAGTTACGATGACAGTCGATCCTACGAGCAGTACTTC; CDR3: CASSYDDSRSYEQYF
J: TRBJ1-1; D: TRBD1; V: TRBV2; length: 15; size: many; DNA: TGTGCCAGCAAAATTCAGGGACAGTTCCACACTGAAGCTTTCTTT; CDR3: CASKIQGQFHTEAFF
J: TRBJ2-2; D: -; V: TRBV7-9; length: 15; size: many; DNA: TGTGCCAGCAGCTTCTTTTCAGTCTCCACCGGGGAGCTGTTTTTT; CDR3: CASSFFSVSTGELFF
J: TRBJ2-5; D: TRBD1; V: TRBV7-9; length: 15; size: -; DNA: TGTGCCAGCAGCTTAGCGCTTGGGACAGGAGAGACCCAGTACTTC; CDR3: CASSLALGTGETQYF
J: TRBJ1-1; D: -; V: TRBV20-1; length: 13; size: many; DNA: TGCAGTGCTAGAGAGACTTTGAACACTGAAGCTTTCTTT; CDR3: CSARETLNTEAFF
J: TRBJ1-1; D: TRBD1; V: TRBV12-3/TRBV12-4; length: 15; size: many; DNA: TGTGCCAGCAGCCGAACAGGGGAAGGGACGACTGAAGCTTTCTTT; CDR3: CASSRTGEGTTEAFF
J: TRBJ1-2; D: -; V: TRBV29-1; length: 11; size: few; DNA: TGCAGCTCGGACTCTGCCTATGGCTACACCTTC; CDR3: CSSDSAYGYTF
J: TRBJ2-7; D: TRBD1; V: TRBV7-8; length: 14; size: few; DNA: TGCGCCAGCAGTGATCCAACAGGGGCGAGTGAGCAGTACTTC; CDR3: CASSDPTGASEQYF
J: TRBJ2-7; D: TRBD1; V: TRBV7-9; length: 14; size: few; DNA: TGTGCCAGCAGCACGAGGGGACAGACCTACGAGCAGTACTTC; CDR3: CASSTRGQTYEQYF
J: TRBJ2-7; D: -; V: TRBV30; length: 12; size: many; DNA: TGTGCCTGGAGTATGGAGCCGGGCGAGCAGTACTTC; CDR3: CAWSMEPGEQYF
J: TRBJ1-2; D: TRBD1; V: TRBV29-1; length: 12; size: -; DNA: TGCAGCTTGGGACAGGGGGCTCGCGGCTACACCTTC; CDR3: CSLGQGARGYTF
J: TRBJ2-5; D: -; V: TRBV5-1; length: 14; size: many; DNA: TGCGCCAGCAGCTTGGAAGGCAGAGAAGAGACCCAGTACTTC; CDR3: CASSLEGREETQYF
J: TRBJ2-7; D: -; V: TRBV11-2; length: 13; size: many; DNA: TGTGCCAGCAGCTCAGGGATCGACTCGGTGCAGTACTTC; CDR3: CASSSGIDSVQYF
J: TRBJ1-3; D: -; V: TRBV7-3; length: 15; size: few; DNA: TGTGCCAGCAGCGAAGGGGGAGGGTCTGGAAACACCATATATTTT; CDR3: CASSEGGGSGNTIYF
J: TRBJ1-4; D: -; V: TRBV6-5; length: 13; size: many; DNA: TGTGCCAGCAGTAGAACAGTTAATGAAAAACTGTTTTTT; CDR3: CASSRTVNEKLFF
J: TRBJ1-2; D: -; V: TRBV3-1; length: 16; size: -; DNA: TGTGCCAGCAGCCAAGAACCGCCTGCTTTGAACTATGGCTACACCTTC; CDR3: CASSQEPPALNYGYTF
J: TRBJ2-2; D: -; V: TRBV2; length: 15; size: once; DNA: TGTGCCAGCAGTGAAAGGCAGGGGCCGGGCGGGGAGCTGTTTTTT; CDR3: CASSERQGPGGELFF
J: TRBJ1-3; D: -; V: TRBV6-5; length: 16; size: many; DNA: TGTGCCAGCAGTTACTCTCCGTCCCGGGACTACCACACCATATATTTT; CDR3: CASSYSPSRDYHTIYF
J: TRBJ2-5; D: -; V: TRBV5-1; length: 14; size: many; DNA: TGCGCCAGCAGCTTGGAGTCAGGGGAAGAGACCCAGTACTTC; CDR3: CASSLESGEETQYF
J: TRBJ1-5; D: TRBD1; V: TRBV6-5; length: 14; size: -; DNA: TGTGCCACCAGTTCAGGGGGCGCTGAACAGCCCCAGCATTTT; CDR3: CATSSGGAEQPQHF